What follows describes a single T cell receptor (beta chain). The antigen is undetermined. The CDR3 sequence is 16 residues long. Trimming took 4 bases from V and 2 from J; bases not matched to a gene: 9. In germline, CDR1 is KGHSH, CDR2 LQKENI. The sample is drawn from a study of cytomegalovirus exposure and HLA in healthy donors. Notes on the study in general: About 87% or about 30% of the time was how often most TCR beta V segments were productive, according to an earlier analysis. By HLA locus, TCR association rates varied in a later analysis, with DRB1 showing the most and HLA-C the fewest. According to the study, about 180 TCR beta chains were cytomegalovirus-associated.

Researchers ran the PCR with 60 Vbeta and 13 Jbeta primers. The data were produced by immunoSEQ multiplex PCR, yet TCRdb's version contains in-frame clones alone and is incomplete. The sample lists 150,000 to 200,000 clones, less than 85% seen once, with around 5.7% in the top ten. The genes are TRBV18 and TRBJ2-7, with 9 bases fitting TRBD1. The specimen sequenced was PBMCs. The TCR comes from a man aged 35 to 55 in good health and CMV-seronegative. The CDR3 coding sequence is TGTGCCAGCTCACTCCCGGGACAGGGTCTTACCTACGAGCAGTACTTC. It is translated as CASSLPGQGLTYEQYF.